This T cell receptor beta chain is from a study of cytomegalovirus exposure and HLA in healthy donors. About this clone: Its antigen is undetermined.

Study conclusions and caveats: Researchers counted 180 or so TCR beta chains as cytomegalovirus-associated. Equally common other TCR beta chains were less clonally expanded than HLA-associated ones, a later analysis found. In a later analysis, HLA-C alleles had the fewest associated TCRs, DRB1 alleles the most.

CDR1 is MRHNA, CDR2 SNTAGT, per germline. The CDR3 sequence is 14 residues long. With 9 bases removed from V and 0 bases from J, the gap between germline ends came to 14 bases. Among the donors, all were healthy bone marrow donors. Use of 60 Vbeta and 13 Jbeta primers characterized the PCR. Produced via immunoSEQ multiplex PCR; TCRdb's table is partial and in-frame only. The sample has about 100,000 clones; about 84% are singletons. The chain carries TRBV6-4 and TRBJ1-1; D call uncertain. The clonotype comes from a man aged 25-40 years in good health and CMV-seronegative. The specimen sequenced was PBMCs. The CDR3 protein is CARRNYTMNTEAFF. The CDR3 region has the DNA TGTGCCAGAAGAAACTACACTATGAACACTGAAGCTTTCTTT.